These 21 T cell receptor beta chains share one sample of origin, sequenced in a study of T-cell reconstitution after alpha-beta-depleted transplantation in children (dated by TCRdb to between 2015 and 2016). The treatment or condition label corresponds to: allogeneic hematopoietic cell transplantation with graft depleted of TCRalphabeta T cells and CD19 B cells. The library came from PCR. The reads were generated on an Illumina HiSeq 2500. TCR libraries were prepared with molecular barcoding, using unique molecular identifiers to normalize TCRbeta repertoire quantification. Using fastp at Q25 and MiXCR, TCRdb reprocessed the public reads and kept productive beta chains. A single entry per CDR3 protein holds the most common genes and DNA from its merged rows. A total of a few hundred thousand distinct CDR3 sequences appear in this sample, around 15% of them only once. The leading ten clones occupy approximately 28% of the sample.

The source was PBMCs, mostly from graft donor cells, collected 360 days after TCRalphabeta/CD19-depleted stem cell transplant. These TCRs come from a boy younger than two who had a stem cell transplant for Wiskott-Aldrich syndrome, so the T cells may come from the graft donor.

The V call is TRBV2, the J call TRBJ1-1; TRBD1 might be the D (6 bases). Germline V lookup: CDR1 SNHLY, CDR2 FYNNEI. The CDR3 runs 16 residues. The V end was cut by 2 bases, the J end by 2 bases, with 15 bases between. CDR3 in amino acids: CASSERQGQKNTEAFF. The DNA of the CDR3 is TGTGCCAGCAGTGAACGGCAGGGGCAGAAAAACACTGAAGCTTTCTTT.

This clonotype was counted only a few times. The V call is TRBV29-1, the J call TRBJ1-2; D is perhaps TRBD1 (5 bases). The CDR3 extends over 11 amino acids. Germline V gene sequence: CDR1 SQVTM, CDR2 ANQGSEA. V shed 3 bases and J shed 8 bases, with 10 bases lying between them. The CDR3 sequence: CSVDPRDGYTF. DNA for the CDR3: TGCAGCGTTGACCCCAGGGACGGCTACACCTTC.

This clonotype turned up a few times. The CDR3 spells CASGFTGQRGTDTQYF. The DNA of the CDR3 is TGTGCCAGCGGGTTCACAGGTCAACGGGGCACAGATACGCAGTATTTT. The rearrangement links TRBV12-3 or TRBV12-4 to TRBJ2-3; tentative D call: TRBD1 (5 bases). Trimming shortened V by 8 bases and J by 1 base, and 19 bases separated the two germline ends. This CDR3 is 16 amino acids long.

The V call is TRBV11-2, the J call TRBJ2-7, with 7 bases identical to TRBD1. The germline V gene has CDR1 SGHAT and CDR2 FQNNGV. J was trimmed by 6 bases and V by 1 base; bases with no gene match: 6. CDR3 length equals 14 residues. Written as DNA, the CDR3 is TGTGCCAGCAGCTTAGGTGGACAGGCCGGCGAGCAGTACTTC. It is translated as CASSLGGQAGEQYF. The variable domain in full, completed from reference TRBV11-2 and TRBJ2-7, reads EAGVAQSPRYKIIEKRQSVAFWCNPISGHATLYWYQQILGQGPKLLIQFQNNGVVDDSQLPKDRFSAERLKGVDSTLKIQPAKLEDSAVYLCASSLGGQAGEQYFGPGTRLTVT.

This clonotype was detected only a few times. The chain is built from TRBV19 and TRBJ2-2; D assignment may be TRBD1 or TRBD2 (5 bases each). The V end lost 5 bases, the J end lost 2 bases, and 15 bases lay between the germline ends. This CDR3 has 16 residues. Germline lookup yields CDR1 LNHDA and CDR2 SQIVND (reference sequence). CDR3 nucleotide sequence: TGTGCCAGTAGTCTCCTTGGGACGGCAAACACCGGGGAGCTGTTTTTT. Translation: CASSLLGTANTGELFF.

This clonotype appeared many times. This chain's CDR3 is CASSQMGTGYNYGYTF. CDR3 bases: TGTGCCAGCAGCCAGATGGGGACAGGGTATAACTATGGCTACACCTTC. The chain uses TRBV7-9 and TRBJ1-2, with 9 bases aligning to TRBD1. J was trimmed by 1 base and V by 5 bases; bases with no gene match: 8. The CDR3 extends over 16 amino acids. Germline CDR1 and CDR2: SEHNR and FQNEAQ (reference sequence).

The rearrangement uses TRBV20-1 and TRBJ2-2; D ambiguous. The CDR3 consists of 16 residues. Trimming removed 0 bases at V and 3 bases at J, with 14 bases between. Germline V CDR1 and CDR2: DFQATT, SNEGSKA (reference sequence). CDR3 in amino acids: CSARDGGAPHTGELFF. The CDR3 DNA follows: TGCAGTGCTAGAGATGGCGGCGCACCTCACACCGGGGAGCTGTTTTTT.

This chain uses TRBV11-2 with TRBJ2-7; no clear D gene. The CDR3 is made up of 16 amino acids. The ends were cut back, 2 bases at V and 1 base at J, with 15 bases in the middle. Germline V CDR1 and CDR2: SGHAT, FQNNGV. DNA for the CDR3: TGTGCCAGCAGCTTATCAGGCGCCGGGTGGTCCTACGAGCAGTACTTC. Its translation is CASSLSGAGWSYEQYF.

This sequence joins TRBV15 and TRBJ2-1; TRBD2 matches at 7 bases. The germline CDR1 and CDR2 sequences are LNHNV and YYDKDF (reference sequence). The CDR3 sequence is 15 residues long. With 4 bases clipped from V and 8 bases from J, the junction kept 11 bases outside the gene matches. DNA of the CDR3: TGTGCCACCAGCAACGGGGAGGGCGATAGAGATGAGCAGTTCTTC. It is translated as CATSNGEGDRDEQFF.

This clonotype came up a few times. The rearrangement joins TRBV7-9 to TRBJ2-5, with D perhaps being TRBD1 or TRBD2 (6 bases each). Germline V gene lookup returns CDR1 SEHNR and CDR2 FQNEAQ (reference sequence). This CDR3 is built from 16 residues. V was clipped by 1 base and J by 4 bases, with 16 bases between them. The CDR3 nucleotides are TGTGCCAGCAGCTTAGTATCCGGGGGCCGGGGAGAGACCCAGTACTTC. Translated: CASSLVSGGRGETQYF.

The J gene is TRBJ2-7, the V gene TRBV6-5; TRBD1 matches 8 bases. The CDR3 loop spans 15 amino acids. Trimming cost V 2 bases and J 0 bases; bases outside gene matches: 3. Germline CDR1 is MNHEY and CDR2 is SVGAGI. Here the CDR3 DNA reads TGTGCCAGCAGTTACGCTGGACAGGGCTCCTACGAGCAGTACTTC. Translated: CASSYAGQGSYEQYF.

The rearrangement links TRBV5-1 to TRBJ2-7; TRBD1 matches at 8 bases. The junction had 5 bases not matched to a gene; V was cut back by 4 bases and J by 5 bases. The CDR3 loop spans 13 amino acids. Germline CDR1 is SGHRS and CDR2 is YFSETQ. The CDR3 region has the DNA TGCGCCAGCAGCGGAAGGACAGGGAACGAGCAGTACTTC. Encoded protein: CASSGRTGNEQYF.

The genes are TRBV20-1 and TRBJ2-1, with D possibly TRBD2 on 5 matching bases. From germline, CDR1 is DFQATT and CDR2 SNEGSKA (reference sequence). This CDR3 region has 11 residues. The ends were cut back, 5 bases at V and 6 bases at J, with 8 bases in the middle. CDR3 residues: CSAGLANEQFF. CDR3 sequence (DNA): TGCAGTGCTGGCCTAGCCAATGAGCAGTTCTTC.

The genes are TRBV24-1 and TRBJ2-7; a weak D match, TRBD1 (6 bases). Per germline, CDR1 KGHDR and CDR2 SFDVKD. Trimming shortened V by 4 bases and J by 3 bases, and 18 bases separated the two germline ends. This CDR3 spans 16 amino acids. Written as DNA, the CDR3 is TGTGCCACCAGTGAACGGCCCCACAGGGTGCTCTACGAGCAGTACTTC. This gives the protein CATSERPHRVLYEQYF.

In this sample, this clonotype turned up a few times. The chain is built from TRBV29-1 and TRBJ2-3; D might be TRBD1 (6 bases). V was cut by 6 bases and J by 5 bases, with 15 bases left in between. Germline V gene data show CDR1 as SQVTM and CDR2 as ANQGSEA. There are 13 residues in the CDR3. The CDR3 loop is CSVRDTNLDTQYF. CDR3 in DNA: TGCAGCGTCCGGGACACCAACCTAGATACGCAGTATTTT.

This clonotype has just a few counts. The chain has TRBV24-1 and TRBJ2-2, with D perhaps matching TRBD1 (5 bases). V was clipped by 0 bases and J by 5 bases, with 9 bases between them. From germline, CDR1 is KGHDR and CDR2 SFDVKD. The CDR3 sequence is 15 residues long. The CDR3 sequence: CATSDLLTGTGELFF. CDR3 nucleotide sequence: TGTGCCACCAGTGATTTGCTAACAGGTACCGGGGAGCTGTTTTTT.

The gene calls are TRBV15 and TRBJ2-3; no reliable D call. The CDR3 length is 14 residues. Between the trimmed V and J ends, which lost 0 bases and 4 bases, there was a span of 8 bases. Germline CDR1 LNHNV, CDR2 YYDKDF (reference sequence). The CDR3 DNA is TGTGCCACCAGCAGAGATCTGGAGTCAGATACGCAGTATTTT. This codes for CATSRDLESDTQYF.

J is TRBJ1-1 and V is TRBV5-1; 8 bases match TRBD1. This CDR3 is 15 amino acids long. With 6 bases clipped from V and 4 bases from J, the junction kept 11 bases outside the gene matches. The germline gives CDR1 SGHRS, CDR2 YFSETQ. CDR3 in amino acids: CASTMTGEFGTEAFF. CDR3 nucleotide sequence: TGCGCCAGCACCATGACAGGGGAGTTTGGCACTGAAGCTTTCTTT.

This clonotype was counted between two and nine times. The CDR3 region is CATSDPRDRHQETQYF. In nucleotides, the CDR3 is TGTGCCACCAGTGACCCCCGGGACAGACATCAAGAGACCCAGTACTTC. V is TRBV24-1 and J is TRBJ2-5, with 7 bases fitting TRBD1. This CDR3 is 16 amino acids long. V dropped 4 bases and J dropped 2; count of bases not matched to a gene: 9. CDR1 is KGHDR and CDR2 is SFDVKD in the germline V gene.

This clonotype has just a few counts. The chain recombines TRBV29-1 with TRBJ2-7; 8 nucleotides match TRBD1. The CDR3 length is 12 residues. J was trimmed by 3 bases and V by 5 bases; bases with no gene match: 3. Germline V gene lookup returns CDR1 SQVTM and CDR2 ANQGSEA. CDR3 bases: TGCAGCGTTCGGGACAGGATCTACGAGCAGTACTTC. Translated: CSVRDRIYEQYF.

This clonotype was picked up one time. The CDR3 sequence: CASSYGTSGRINEQYF. The DNA of the CDR3 is TGTGCCAGCAGCTACGGGACTAGCGGGAGAATAAACGAGCAGTACTTC. The genes are TRBV7-2 and TRBJ2-7; 14 bases are a match to TRBD2. Germline V gives CDR1 SGHTA, CDR2 FQGNSA. Trimming cost V 4 bases and J 5 bases; bases outside gene matches: 7. The CDR3 is made up of 16 amino acids.